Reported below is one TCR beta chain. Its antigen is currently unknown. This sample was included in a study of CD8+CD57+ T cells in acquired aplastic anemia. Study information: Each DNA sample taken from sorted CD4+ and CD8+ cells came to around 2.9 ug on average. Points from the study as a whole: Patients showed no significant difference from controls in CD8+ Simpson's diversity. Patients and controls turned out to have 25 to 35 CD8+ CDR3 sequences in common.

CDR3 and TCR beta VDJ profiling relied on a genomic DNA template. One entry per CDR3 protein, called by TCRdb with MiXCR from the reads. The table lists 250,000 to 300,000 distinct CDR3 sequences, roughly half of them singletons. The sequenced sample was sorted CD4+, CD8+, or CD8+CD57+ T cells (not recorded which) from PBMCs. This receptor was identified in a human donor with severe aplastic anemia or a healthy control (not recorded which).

CDR3: CASSIEGGGETQYF. CDR3 nucleotides: TGTGCCAGTAGTATCGAGGGGGGCGGGGAGACCCAGTACTTC. The chain recombines TRBV19 with TRBJ2-5; D is perhaps TRBD1 or TRBD2 (6 bases each). Germline assignment: CDR1 LNHDA and CDR2 SQIVND (reference sequence). The ends were cut back, 3 bases at V and 5 bases at J, with 13 bases in the middle. There are 14 residues in the CDR3. Together with reference TRBV19 and TRBJ2-5, the CDR3 gives the full variable domain: DGGITQSPKYLFRKEGQNVTLSCEQNLNHDAMYWYRQDPGQGLRLIYYSQIVNDFQKGDIAEGYSVSREKKESFPLTVTSAQKNPTAFYLCASSIEGGGETQYFGPGTRLLVL.